Presented here are 22 T cell receptor beta chains from one specimen sequenced in a study of shared clonotypes between healthy human individuals. In the naive CD8 group, cells lacked CD45RO and were positively selected for CCR7, so terminally differentiated effector memory CD45RA+ cells were left out. The data were produced by immunoSEQ multiplex PCR, yet TCRdb's version contains in-frame clones alone and is incomplete. The repertoire includes 2 million to 2.5 million clones, about 95% of them detected once, and around 1.1% sits in the top ten. Sequencing was done on a sample of naive CD8+ T cells sorted from blood. The receptor set was obtained from a young man in good health.

The chain joins TRBV6-6 to TRBJ1-3; D might be TRBD1 (5 bases). The V end was cut by 6 bases, the J end by 4 bases, with 16 bases between. The V gene's germline CDR1 is MNHNY and CDR2 SVGAGI (reference sequence). The CDR3 totals 15 residues. CDR3: CASSPLAGPGNTIYF. In DNA form, the CDR3 reads TGTGCCAGCAGCCCACTCGCAGGGCCCGGAAACACCATATATTTT.

This clone was recorded only once. V and J are TRBV21-1 and TRBJ1-1. TRBV21-1 is a known pseudogene. The CDR3 consists of 13 residues. Here the CDR3 reads CASSFYDPTKAFF. The DNA of the CDR3 is TGTGCCAGCAGCTTCTACGACCCCACTAAGGCTTTCTTT.

The chain uses TRBV7-8 and TRBJ2-7; tentatively, D is TRBD1 (5 bases). The V end lost 5 bases, the J end lost 3 bases, and 8 bases lay between the germline ends. Germline V gives CDR1 SGHVS, CDR2 FQNEAQ. The CDR3 loop spans 12 amino acids. The CDR3 DNA sequence: TGTGCCAGCAGCATAGACAGCTACGAGCAGTACTTC. It yields the protein CASSIDSYEQYF.

The genes are TRBV5-1 and TRBJ2-5; D gene uncertain. In germline, CDR1 is SGHRS, CDR2 YFSETQ. This CDR3 contains 10 residues. CDR3 DNA sequence: TGCGCGGCGATGGAAGAGACCCAGTACTTC. Its protein is CAAMEETQYF.

As DNA, the CDR3 is TGTGCCAGCAGTCTAGGGACAGGTTTTCATGGAGCTTTCTTT. Protein: CASSLGTGFHGAFF. This chain joins TRBV27 and TRBJ1-1; 8 nucleotides line up with TRBD1. Trimming took 5 bases from V and 10 from J; bases not matched to a gene: 12. Germline CDR1 reads MNHEY; CDR2 reads SMNVEV (reference sequence). This CDR3 has 14 residues.

The chain uses TRBV27 and TRBJ2-7; D is possibly TRBD2 (5 bases). This CDR3 is 13 amino acids long. Germline V gives CDR1 MNHEY, CDR2 SMNVEV (reference sequence). V lost 6 bases, J lost 6 bases, and 15 bases lay in between. The DNA for the CDR3 is TGTGCCAGCAGCCTGAACGCCGAGGGCGAGCAGTACTTC. Protein product: CASSLNAEGEQYF.

The chain employs TRBV6-1 and TRBJ2-7; D perhaps matches TRBD1 (5 bases). CDR1 is MNHNS, CDR2 SASEGT, per germline. Trimming stripped 6 bases from V and 4 bases from J, with 13 bases between. The CDR3 is made up of 13 amino acids. The CDR3 is CASSYADSYEQYF. In DNA, the CDR3 is TGTGCCAGCAGCTACGCTGACAGTTACGAGCAGTACTTC.

The sample holds one count of this clone. V is TRBV4-3 and J is TRBJ2-2; no reliable D call. There are 16 residues in the CDR3. CDR1 is LGHNA and CDR2 is YSLEER in the germline V gene. The V gene lost 1 base and the J gene lost 3 bases, with 12 bases spanning the gap. This chain's CDR3 is CASSQGVGLDTGELFF. The CDR3 bases are TGCGCCAGCAGCCAAGGAGTCGGGCTTGACACCGGGGAGCTGTTTTTT.

This chain connects TRBV4-1 to TRBJ2-1; D unresolved. Germline V gives CDR1 MGHRA, CDR2 YSYEKL. Trimming removed 0 bases at V and 5 bases at J, with 14 bases between. CDR3 size: 16 residues. This chain's CDR3 is CASSQEGGGINNEQFF. As DNA, the CDR3 is TGCGCCAGCAGCCAAGAGGGCGGCGGAATCAACAATGAGCAGTTCTTC.

The V call is TRBV27, the J call TRBJ2-1; 10 nucleotides align to TRBD2. Germline assignment: CDR1 MNHEY and CDR2 SMNVEV (reference sequence). The CDR3 length is 14 residues. Unmatched junction bases numbered 1, after V lost 7 bases and J lost 1 base. CDR3 protein: CASKRGGSYNEQFF. CDR3 sequence (DNA): TGTGCCAGCAAGCGGGGGGGATCCTACAATGAGCAGTTCTTC.

The genes are TRBV10-2 and TRBJ2-1; 11 bases are shared with TRBD2. The germline V gene encodes CDR1 WSHSY and CDR2 SAAADI. The CDR3 is 15 amino acids. V lost 6 bases, J lost 3 bases, and 4 bases stayed unmatched. CDR3 nucleotides: TGCGCCAGCAGGCTTACTAGCGGGAGCTACAATGAGCAGTTCTTC. Translating it yields CASRLTSGSYNEQFF.

This clone was seen once. The chain employs TRBV27 and TRBJ2-1; 11 bases match TRBD2. Losses at the gene ends were 6 bases for V and 8 bases for J; bases not matched to a gene: 9. Germline CDR1 reads MNHEY; CDR2 reads SMNVEV (reference sequence). The CDR3 is 15 residues long. CDR3 sequence reads: CASSYKTSGTHEQFF. CDR3 coding DNA: TGTGCCAGCAGCTATAAGACTAGCGGGACCCATGAGCAGTTCTTC.

CDR3 nucleotide sequence: TGCAGCGTTGAAGGGTTACTAGCACTCTCCTACAATGAGCAGTTCTTC. Translated: CSVEGLLALSYNEQFF. This chain joins TRBV29-1 and TRBJ2-1, with a weak D call TRBD2 (6 bases). With 1 base removed from V and 0 bases from J, the gap between germline ends came to 13 bases. The CDR3 runs to 16 residues. Germline V lookup: CDR1 SQVTM, CDR2 ANQGSEA.

This clone was recorded only once. This chain connects TRBV4-1 to TRBJ1-4, with D possibly TRBD1 on 6 matching bases. Germline V lookup: CDR1 MGHRA, CDR2 YSYEKL. CDR3 length equals 15 residues. V was clipped by 3 bases and J by 8 bases, with 16 bases between them. CDR3 residues: CASSQATGLKEKLFF. The CDR3 DNA is TGCGCCAGCAGCCAGGCGACAGGCCTCAAGGAAAAACTGTTTTTT.

This clone was counted only a few times. V is TRBV4-1 and J is TRBJ1-4; weak D call: TRBD1 (5 bases). CDR1 is MGHRA and CDR2 is YSYEKL in the germline V gene. V shed 2 bases and J shed 6 bases, with 7 bases lying between them. The CDR3 sequence is 13 residues long. DNA of the CDR3: TGCGCCAGCAGCCAAATAGGGGATGAAAAACTGTTTTTT. This gives the protein CASSQIGDEKLFF.

The rearrangement uses TRBV6-1 and TRBJ2-5, with 10 bases identical to TRBD2. Trimming at V came to 4 bases and at J to 4 bases, leaving 6 bases not matched to a gene. The CDR3 length is 15 residues. Per the germline V gene, CDR1 is MNHNS and CDR2 is SASEGT. In DNA form, the CDR3 reads TGTGCCAGCAGTGCCCTAGCGGGAGTCGGAGAGACCCAGTACTTC. It is translated as CASSALAGVGETQYF.

This rearrangement joins TRBV7-2 to TRBJ2-3, with 8 bases aligning to TRBD2. The ends lost 5 bases at V and 2 bases at J; junction bases unmatched: 15. The germline V gene has CDR1 SGHTA and CDR2 FQGNSA. This CDR3 region has 18 residues. In nucleotides, the CDR3 is TGTGCCAGCAGCCGACAAGAAACTAGCGGAGGCATCACAGATACGCAGTATTTT. Protein: CASSRQETSGGITDTQYF. Full variable domain (remainder filled in from reference TRBV7-2 and TRBJ2-3): GAGVSQSPSNKVTEKGKDVELRCDPISGHTALYWYRQSLGQGLEFLIYFQGNSAPDKSGLPSDRFSAERTGGSVSTLTIQRTQQEDSAVYLCASSRQETSGGITDTQYFGPGTRLTVL.

This chain links TRBV7-9 with TRBJ2-1, with TRBD1 identical over 11 bases. This CDR3 region has 13 residues. The V gene end was trimmed by 4 bases and the J gene end by 9 bases; junction bases not matched to a gene: 2. Germline V CDR1 and CDR2: SEHNR, FQNEAQ (reference sequence). This chain's CDR3 is CASSWTGGIEQFF. CDR3 coding DNA: TGTGCCAGCAGCTGGACAGGGGGCATTGAGCAGTTCTTC.

V gene TRBV2 combines with J gene TRBJ2-5, with D perhaps matching TRBD1 (5 bases). Between the trimmed V and J ends, which lost 4 bases and 2 bases, there was a span of 14 bases. This CDR3 comprises 15 residues. The germline V gene encodes CDR1 SNHLY and CDR2 FYNNEI. The CDR3 spells CASSAAGKSQETQYF. CDR3 nucleotide sequence: TGTGCCAGCAGTGCTGCAGGGAAGTCACAAGAGACCCAGTACTTC.

This clone appeared once. The chain links TRBV10-3 to TRBJ1-4, with D perhaps matching TRBD1 (6 bases). V shed 6 bases and J shed 3 bases, with 17 bases lying between them. This CDR3 spans 16 amino acids. The germline CDR1 and CDR2 sequences are ENHRY and SYGVKD. The CDR3 nucleotides are TGTGCCATCAGCCCGATCTCGGGGGGCCCTAATGAAAAACTGTTTTTT. This translates into CAISPISGGPNEKLFF.

This chain uses TRBV21-1 with TRBJ1-2. TRBV21-1 is reported as a pseudogene. This CDR3 is 15 amino acids long. This CDR3 reads CASSKFNLDNYGYTF. DNA for the CDR3: TGTGCCAGCAGCAAATTCAACCTCGATAACTATGGCTACACCTTC.

Regarding this clone: The same CDR3 can be traced to other DNA sequences in this sample. This rearrangement joins TRBV11-3 to TRBJ2-1, with 11 bases lining up with TRBD2. Germline-derived CDR1 and CDR2 are SGHNT and YENEEA. Trimming at V came to 8 bases and at J to 6 bases, leaving 3 bases not matched to a gene. The CDR3 is 13 amino acids. CDR3 in DNA: TGTGCCAGCTCTCTAGCGGGAGGCAATGAGCAGTTCTTC. Protein: CASSLAGGNEQFF.